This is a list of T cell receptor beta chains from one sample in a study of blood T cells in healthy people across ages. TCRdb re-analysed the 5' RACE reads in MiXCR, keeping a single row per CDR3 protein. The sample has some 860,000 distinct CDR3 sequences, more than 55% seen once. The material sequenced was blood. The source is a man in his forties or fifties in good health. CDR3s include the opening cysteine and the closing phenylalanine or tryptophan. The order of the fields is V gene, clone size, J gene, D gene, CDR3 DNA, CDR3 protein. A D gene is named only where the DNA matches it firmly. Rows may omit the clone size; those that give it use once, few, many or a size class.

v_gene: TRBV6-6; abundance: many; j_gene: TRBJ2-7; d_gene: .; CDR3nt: TGTGCCAGCAGTTATGGGGACGAGCAGTACTTC; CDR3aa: CASSYGDEQYF
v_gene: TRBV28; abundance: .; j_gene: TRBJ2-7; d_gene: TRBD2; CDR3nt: TGTGCCAGCAACCCTAGCGGGAGAATCAACGAGCAGTACTTC; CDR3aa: CASNPSGRINEQYF
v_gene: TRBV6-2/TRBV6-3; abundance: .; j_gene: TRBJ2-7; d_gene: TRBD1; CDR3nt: TGTGCCACGGAGCTAAGCCGGGACAGGGACTACGAGCAGTACTTC; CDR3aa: CATELSRDRDYEQYF
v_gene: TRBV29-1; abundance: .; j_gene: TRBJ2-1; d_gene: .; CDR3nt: TGCAGTGCCTGGCCCGGGGGCGACAATGAGCAGTTCTTC; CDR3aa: CSAWPGGDNEQFF
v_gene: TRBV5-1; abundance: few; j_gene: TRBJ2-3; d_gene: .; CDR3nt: TGCGCCAGCAGCTTGGCTGGGGGCAGCGCAGATACGCAGTATTTT; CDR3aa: CASSLAGGSADTQYF
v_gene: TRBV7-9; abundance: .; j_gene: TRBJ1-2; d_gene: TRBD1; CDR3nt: TGTGCCAGCAGCCACGGACAGGCCGTCTTGGGCTACACCTTC; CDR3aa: CASSHGQAVLGYTF
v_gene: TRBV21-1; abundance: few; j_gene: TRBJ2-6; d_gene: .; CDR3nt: TGTGCCAGCAGCCAATGGAGCCGGGACAGGGATTACTCTGGGGCCAACGTCCTGACTTTC; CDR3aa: CASSQWSRDRDYSGANVLTF
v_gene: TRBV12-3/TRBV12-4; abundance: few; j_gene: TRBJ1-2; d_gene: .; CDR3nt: TGTGCCAGCAGTTTGGGTGAGAACTATGGCTACACCTTC; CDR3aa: CASSLGENYGYTF
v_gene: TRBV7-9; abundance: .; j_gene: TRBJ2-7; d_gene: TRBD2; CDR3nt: TGTGCCAGCAGCGACAGCGGGAGTAGGGGGTACGAGCAGTACTTC; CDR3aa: CASSDSGSRGYEQYF
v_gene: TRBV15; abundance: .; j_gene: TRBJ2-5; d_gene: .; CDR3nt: TGTGCCACCAGTCGGCCTTCCAGGGGCCGGGGATTGAGGACCCAGTACTTC; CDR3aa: CATSRPSRGRGLRTQYF
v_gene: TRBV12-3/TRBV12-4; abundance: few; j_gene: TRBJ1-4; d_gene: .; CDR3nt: TGTGCCACTAGGAGGACAGTTTCTAATGAAAAACTGTTTTTT; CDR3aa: CATRRTVSNEKLFF
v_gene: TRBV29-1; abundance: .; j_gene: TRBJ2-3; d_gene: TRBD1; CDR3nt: TGCAGCGCTGACAGGGGTCTCGATACGCAGTATTTT; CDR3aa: CSADRGLDTQYF
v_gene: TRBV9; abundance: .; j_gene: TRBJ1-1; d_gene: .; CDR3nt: TGTGCCAGCAGCGTGAACGATATTGAAGCTTTCTTT; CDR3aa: CASSVNDIEAFF
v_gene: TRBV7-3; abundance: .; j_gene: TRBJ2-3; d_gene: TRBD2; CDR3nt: TGTGCCAGCAGCGCATACGGGGGGGCAGAGGATACGCAGTATTTT; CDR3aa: CASSAYGGAEDTQYF
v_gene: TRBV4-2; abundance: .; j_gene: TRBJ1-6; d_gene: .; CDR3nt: TGTGCCAGCAGCCAGGAACGGTGGTCACCCCTCCACTTT; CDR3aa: CASSQERWSPLHF
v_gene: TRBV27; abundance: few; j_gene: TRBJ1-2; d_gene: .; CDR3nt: TGTGCCAGCAGTCACACACGGGGTCCTGGGAATGGCTACACCTTC; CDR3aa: CASSHTRGPGNGYTF
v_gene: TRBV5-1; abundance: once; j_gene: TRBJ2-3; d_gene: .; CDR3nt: TGCGCCAGCAGCTTTGCGGGACAGCCAACAGATACGCAGTATTTT; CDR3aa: CASSFAGQPTDTQYF
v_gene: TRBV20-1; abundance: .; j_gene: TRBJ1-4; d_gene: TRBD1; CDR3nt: TGCAGTGCTAGAGGGCCATGGGACAGAAATGAAAAACTGTTTTTT; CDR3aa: CSARGPWDRNEKLFF
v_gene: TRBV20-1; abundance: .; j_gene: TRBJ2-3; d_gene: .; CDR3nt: TGCAGTGCTAAGGTCCCTACGGGGAGCACAGATACGCAGTATTTT; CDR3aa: CSAKVPTGSTDTQYF
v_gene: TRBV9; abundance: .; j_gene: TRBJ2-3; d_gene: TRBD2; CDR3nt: TGTGCCAGCAGCGTAGAGGTGGGACTAGCGGGGGGAAATACGCAGTATTTT; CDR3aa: CASSVEVGLAGGNTQYF
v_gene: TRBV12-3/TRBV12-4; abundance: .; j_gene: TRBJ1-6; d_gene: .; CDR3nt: TGTGCCAGCAGTGTGGGCAGGTCCGATTCACCCCTCCACTTT; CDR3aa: CASSVGRSDSPLHF
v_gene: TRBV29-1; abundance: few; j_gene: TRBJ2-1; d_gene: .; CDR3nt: TGCAGCGTTGGGGGTGGGGGGTCCTCCTACAATGAGCAGTTCTTC; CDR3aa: CSVGGGGSSYNEQFF
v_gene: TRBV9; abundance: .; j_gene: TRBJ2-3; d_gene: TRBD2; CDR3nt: TGTGCCAGCAGCGTCACCGGGACTAGCGGAGAGAAGTATTTT; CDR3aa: CASSVTGTSGEKYF
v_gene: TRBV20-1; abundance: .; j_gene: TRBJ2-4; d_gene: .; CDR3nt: TGCAGTGCTAGAGATCCATACAAAGCCAAAAACATTCAGTACTTC; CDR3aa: CSARDPYKAKNIQYF
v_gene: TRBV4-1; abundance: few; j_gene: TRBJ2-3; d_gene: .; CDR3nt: TGCGCCAGCAGCCCAACCCGAGGGATCACAGATACGCAGTATTTT; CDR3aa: CASSPTRGITDTQYF
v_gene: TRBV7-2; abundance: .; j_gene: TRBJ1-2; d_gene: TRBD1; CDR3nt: TGTGCCAGCAGCCGAGGACAGGGCGTAAGGAATGGCTACACCTTC; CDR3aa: CASSRGQGVRNGYTF
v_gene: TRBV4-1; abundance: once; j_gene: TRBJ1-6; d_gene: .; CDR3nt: TGCGCCAGCAGCCCAAGGGATATATTGATATCGAGCTCCTATAATTCACCCCTCCACTTT; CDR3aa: CASSPRDILISSSYNSPLHF
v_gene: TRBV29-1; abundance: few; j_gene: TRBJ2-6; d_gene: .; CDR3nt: TGCAGCGTTGAAAGGGGGGGGGCCATCTCTGGGGCCAACGTCCTGACTTTC; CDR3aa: CSVERGGAISGANVLTF
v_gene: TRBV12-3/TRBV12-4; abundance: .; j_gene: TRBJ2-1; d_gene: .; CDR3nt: TGTGCCAGCAGTTTCGAGACTACTGGCGATGAGCAGTTCTTC; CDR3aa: CASSFETTGDEQFF
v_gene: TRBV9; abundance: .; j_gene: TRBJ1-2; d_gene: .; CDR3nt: TGTGCCAGCAGCGTAGCCCCCAGGGACCACTATGGCTACACCTTC; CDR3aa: CASSVAPRDHYGYTF
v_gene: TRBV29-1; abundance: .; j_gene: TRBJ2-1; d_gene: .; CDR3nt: TGCAGCGTTCGAGGGCTAGCGGACAGTGAGCAGTTCTTC; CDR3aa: CSVRGLADSEQFF
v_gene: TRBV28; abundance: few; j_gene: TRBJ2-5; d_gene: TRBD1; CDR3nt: TGTGCCAGCAGTCCGTACAGGGGGCCGGAGACCCAGTACTTC; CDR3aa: CASSPYRGPETQYF
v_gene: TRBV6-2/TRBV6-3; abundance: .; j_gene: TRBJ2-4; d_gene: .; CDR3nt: TGTGCCAGCAGTGCTGATATTAGGACTGCCTTAGCCAAAAACATTCAGTACTTC; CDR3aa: CASSADIRTALAKNIQYF
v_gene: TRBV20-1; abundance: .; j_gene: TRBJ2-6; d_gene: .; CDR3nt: TGCAGTGCTAGGGGCACGAACACGGCTGGGGCCAACGTCCTGACTTTC; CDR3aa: CSARGTNTAGANVLTF
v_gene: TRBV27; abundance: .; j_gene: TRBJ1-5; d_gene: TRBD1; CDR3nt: TGTGCCAGCAGTTTACAGGGGGTATCGAATCAGCCCCAGCATTTT; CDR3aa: CASSLQGVSNQPQHF
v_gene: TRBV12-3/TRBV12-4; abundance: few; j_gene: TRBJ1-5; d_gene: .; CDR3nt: TGTGCCAGCAGCCTGACAGAAAATCAGCCCCAGCATTTT; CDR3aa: CASSLTENQPQHF
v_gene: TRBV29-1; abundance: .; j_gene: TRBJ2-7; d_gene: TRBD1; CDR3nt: TGCAGCGTTGAAGGGGCCGGGACAGGAGGGAACGAGCAGTACTTC; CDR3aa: CSVEGAGTGGNEQYF